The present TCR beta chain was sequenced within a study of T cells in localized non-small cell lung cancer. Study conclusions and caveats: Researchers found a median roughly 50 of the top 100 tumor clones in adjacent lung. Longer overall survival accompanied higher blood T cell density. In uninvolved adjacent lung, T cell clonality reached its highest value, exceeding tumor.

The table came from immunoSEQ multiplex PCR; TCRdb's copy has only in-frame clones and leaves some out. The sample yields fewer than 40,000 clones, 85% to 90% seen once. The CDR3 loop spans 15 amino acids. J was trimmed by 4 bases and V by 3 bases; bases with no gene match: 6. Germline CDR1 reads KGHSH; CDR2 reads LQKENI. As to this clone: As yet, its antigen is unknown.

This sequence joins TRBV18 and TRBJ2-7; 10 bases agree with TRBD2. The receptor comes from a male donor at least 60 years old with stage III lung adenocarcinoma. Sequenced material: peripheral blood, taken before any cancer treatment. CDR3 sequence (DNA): TGTGCCAGCTCACCTTTTCCTAGCGGGGGATACGAGCAGTACTTC. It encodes CASSPFPSGGYEQYF. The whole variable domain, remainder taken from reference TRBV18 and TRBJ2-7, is NAGVMQNPRHLVRRRGQEARLRCSPMKGHSHVYWYRQLPEEGLKFMVYLQKENIIDESGMPKERFSAEFPKEGPSILRIQQVVRGDSAAYFCASSPFPSGGYEQYFGPGTRLTVT.